The 16 T cell receptor beta chains below all came from one sample that was sequenced in a study of T cell repertoires in cytomegalovirus infection. TCRdb reprocessed the reads with MiXCR, giving one entry per CDR3 protein. The sample yields 350,000 to 550,000 distinct CDR3 sequences, approximately 30% seen once. Sequencing used PBMCs. The receptor set was obtained from a human donor in good health (CMV status not recorded). Some clones in this sample may be carry-over from other donors' samples.

This clonotype has a handful of counts. V usage is TRBV28 and J usage is TRBJ2-1; possibly TRBD2 for D (6 bases). The germline V gene has CDR1 MDHEN and CDR2 SYDVKM. The CDR3 runs 16 residues. The V end lost 3 bases, the J end lost 5 bases, and 17 bases lay between the germline ends. CDR3 region: CASSFASRRGNNEQFF. For the CDR3, the DNA is TGTGCCAGCAGTTTCGCCTCCCGGCGGGGAAACAATGAGCAGTTCTTC.

This clonotype came up many times. The rearrangement links TRBV7-2 to TRBJ1-1, with a possible D match to TRBD1 (6 bases). V was shortened by 4 bases and J by 4 bases, with 16 bases between the two germline ends. Germline assignment: CDR1 SGHTA and CDR2 FQGNSA. CDR3 length: 15 residues. For the CDR3, the DNA is TGTGCCAGCAGCTCCCGCCGTGGAGGGGGCACTGAAGCTTTCTTT. It codes for CASSSRRGGGTEAFF.

The J gene is TRBJ2-3, the V gene TRBV6-6; D remains unclear. This CDR3 has 16 amino acids. Trimming shortened V by 0 bases and J by 4 bases, and 14 bases separated the two germline ends. Germline V gene data show CDR1 as MNHNY and CDR2 as SVGAGI (reference sequence). The CDR3 protein is CASSYSISRVADTQYF. In DNA, the CDR3 is TGTGCCAGCAGTTACTCGATTTCCCGGGTCGCAGATACGCAGTATTTT.

This clonotype occurred a few times. This sequence joins TRBV11-2 and TRBJ2-1; perhaps D is TRBD1 or TRBD2 (5 bases each). The CDR3 consists of 12 residues. Germline V gene lookup returns CDR1 SGHAT and CDR2 FQNNGV. V dropped 7 bases and J dropped 7 bases, with 11 bases sitting between them. In DNA form, the CDR3 reads TGTGCCAGCACCCCATGGGGGAATGAGCAGTTCTTC. Translated: CASTPWGNEQFF.

As concerns this clonotype: It may be a read error: a sequence one base away is much more abundant. The chain joins TRBV7-6 to TRBJ1-5; D may be TRBD1 (5 bases). Germline V gene lookup returns CDR1 SGHVS and CDR2 FNYEAQ. CDR3 length equals 15 residues. Deletions cut 5 bases from V and 4 bases from J, with 15 bases between. The CDR3 bases are TGTGCCAGCAGCGTTGGCGCTGGGGGGAATCAGCCCCAGCATTTT. Residues: CASSVGAGGNQPQHF.

This clonotype was seen a handful of times. The chain uses TRBV9 and TRBJ2-5; 8 bases map to TRBD2. This CDR3 is 17 amino acids long. CDR1 and CDR2 (germline): SGDLS, YYNGEE. Unmatched junction bases numbered 13, after V lost 2 bases and J lost 4 bases. CDR3 protein: CASSVVGLERGRETQYF. CDR3 DNA sequence: TGTGCCAGCAGCGTTGTTGGCCTGGAGCGGGGGAGAGAGACCCAGTACTTC. Full variable domain (outside the CDR3, taken from reference TRBV9 and TRBJ2-5): DSGVTQTPKHLITATGQRVTLRCSPRSGDLSVYWYQQSLDQGLQFLIQYYNGEERAKGNILERFSAQQFPDLHSELNLSSLELGDSALYFCASSVVGLERGRETQYFGPGTRLLVL.

In this sample, this clonotype turned up many times. The CDR3 DNA reads TGTGCCAGCAACGCAGGGGGCGGCACCGGGGAGCTGTTTTTT. Translated, it gives CASNAGGGTGELFF. The genes are TRBV7-6 and TRBJ2-2; 8 bases map to TRBD1. Looked up from germline, CDR1 is SGHVS and CDR2 is FNYEAQ. The V and J ends lost 7 bases and 4 bases, in that order; junction bases with no gene match: 5. The CDR3 is 14 amino acids. Using reference TRBV7-6 and TRBJ2-2 for the parts outside the CDR3, the full variable domain is GAGVSQSPRYKVTKRGQDVALRCDPISGHVSLYWYRQALGQGPEFLTYFNYEAQQDKSGLPNDRFSAERPEGSISTLTIQRTEQRDSAMYRCASNAGGGTGELFFGEGSRLTVL.

The chain employs TRBV20-1 and TRBJ2-5, with D perhaps matching TRBD1 or TRBD2 (5 bases each). Looked up from germline, CDR1 is DFQATT and CDR2 is SNEGSKA (reference sequence). The length of the CDR3 is 15 residues. The V end was cut by 4 bases, the J end by 0 bases, with 15 bases between. CDR3 residues: CSATAPRGHQETQYF. The CDR3 bases are TGCAGTGCTACCGCACCCCGGGGCCACCAAGAGACCCAGTACTTC.

As regards this clonotype: A much larger clone lies one base from this, so it may be a read error. The J gene is TRBJ1-5, the V gene TRBV28; D not resolved. Germline CDR1 MDHEN, CDR2 SYDVKM. The CDR3 is made up of 14 amino acids. The CDR3, as DNA: TGTTCCAGCAGTTTGGGCCCAAACAATCAGCCCCAGCATTTT. It is translated as CSSSLGPNNQPQHF.

This clonotype occurred many times. The chain carries TRBV4-1 and TRBJ1-1; D gene uncertain. Per germline, CDR1 MGHRA and CDR2 YSYEKL. V was clipped by 3 bases and J by 0 bases, with 5 bases between them. CDR3 size: 13 residues. CDR3: CASSQDLNTEAFF. The DNA of the CDR3 is TGCGCCAGCAGCCAGGATCTGAACACTGAAGCTTTCTTT.

A few counts support this clonotype. An end of the junction differs from the germline gene, which may be a read error. The chain joins TRBV2 to TRBJ1-6; 11 bases agree with TRBD1. Germline V gene data show CDR1 as SNHLY and CDR2 as FYNNEI. The CDR3 consists of 17 residues. CDR3 loop: CASSEEGQGVLNSPLHF. The CDR3 nucleotides are TGTGCCAGCAGCGAAGAGGGACAGGGGGTCCTTAATTCACCCCTCCACTTT.

The CDR3 bases are TGTGCCATCAGTGAGTCGACGACTCTCGATACGCAGTATTTT. Protein sequence: CAISESTTLDTQYF. The chain couples TRBV10-3 to TRBJ2-3, with unresolved D. With 0 bases removed from V and 6 bases from J, the gap between germline ends came to 10 bases. This CDR3 is built from 14 residues. Germline V gene data show CDR1 as ENHRY and CDR2 as SYGVKD.

A few counts support this clonotype. A much larger clone is a single base away; this may be a read error. The CDR3 reads CASSSRKAGALPYTSPLHF. CDR3 DNA: TGTGCCAGCAGCTCTCGGAAGGCAGGGGCCCTCCCATATACTTCACCCCTCCACTTT. The V gene is TRBV7-2, the J gene TRBJ1-6; D is perhaps TRBD1 (6 bases). This CDR3 has 19 residues. Germline V lookup: CDR1 SGHTA, CDR2 FQGNSA.

The chain has TRBV7-2 and TRBJ1-1; D unresolved. V lost 4 bases and J lost 0, with 9 bases in between. Germline loops: CDR1 SGHTA, CDR2 FQGNSA. The CDR3 is 14 residues long. Here the CDR3 DNA reads TGTGCCAGCAGCTCAACGATTATGAACACTGAAGCTTTCTTT. Its translation: CASSSTIMNTEAFF.

Many counts were recorded for this clonotype. V and J are TRBV7-9 and TRBJ1-1, with D tentatively TRBD1 (5 bases). Germline-derived CDR1 and CDR2 are SEHNR and FQNEAQ (reference sequence). This CDR3 spans 13 amino acids. V was trimmed by 4 bases and J by 6 bases, leaving 12 bases between them. CDR3 residues: CASSYGGSAEAFF. The CDR3 coding sequence is TGTGCCAGCAGCTACGGGGGATCTGCTGAAGCTTTCTTT.

This clonotype occurred many times. The chain joins TRBV6-6 to TRBJ2-7, with 10 bases matching TRBD1. The J segment lost 2 bases and the V segment lost 5 bases, leaving 3 bases of the junction unmatched. The CDR3 is 14 residues long. Germline V gene lookup returns CDR1 MNHNY and CDR2 SVGAGI (reference sequence). DNA of the CDR3: TGTGCCAGCAGTCAGGGACAGGGGACCTACGAGCAGTACTTC. Protein sequence: CASSQGQGTYEQYF.